This paragraph reports one TCR beta chain. The data are from a study of shared clonotypes between healthy human individuals. The V gene end was trimmed by 4 bases and the J gene end by 3 bases; junction bases not matched to a gene: 7. The CDR3 is 15 amino acids. Per the germline V gene, CDR1 is SGHAT and CDR2 is FQNNGV. None of the donors, who were healthy HIV-negative adults, had recently had acute infections or vaccinations. Assay used: immunoSEQ multiplex PCR; TCRdb lists only in-frame clones, some missing. The table records roughly 2 million clones, 90% to 95% of them present only once. The chain is built from TRBV11-2 and TRBJ2-7, with 9 nucleotides matching TRBD1. The receptor was derived from a man aged 18 to 29 in good health. Material: naive CD4+ T cells sorted from blood. Indicated subset: CD45RA+ positively selected. CDR3 in amino acids: CASSSVRTGDYEQYF. CDR3 sequence (DNA): TGTGCCAGCAGCTCAGTACGGACAGGGGACTACGAGCAGTACTTC. Filled out from reference TRBV11-2 and TRBJ2-7, the complete variable domain reads EAGVAQSPRYKIIEKRQSVAFWCNPISGHATLYWYQQILGQGPKLLIQFQNNGVVDDSQLPKDRFSAERLKGVDSTLKIQPAKLEDSAVYLCASSSVRTGDYEQYFGPGTRLTVT.